This TCR beta chain derives from a study of blood T cell repertoires in COVID-19. About the research overall: Sources were T cells, B-cell-depleted T cells, or PBMCs; the material itself was cDNA or gDNA.

This clone occurred a few times. Profiled with immunoSEQ multiplex PCR; TCRdb holds only in-frame clones, not every one. Of 250,000 to 350,000 clones listed, roughly 88% are singletons. The CDR3 totals 16 residues. V shed 9 bases and J shed 0 bases, with 19 bases lying between them. Germline-derived CDR1 and CDR2 are LNHDA and SQIVND (reference sequence). This chain uses TRBV19 with TRBJ2-3; D remains ambiguous. This TCR derives from a human donor with COVID-19, enrolled during active disease. The donor label of this sample is uncertain. Sequencing was done on a sample of peripheral blood. The CDR3 region has the DNA TGTGCCAGCACGTCGGTCACAGCACGGAGCACAGATACGCAGTATTTT. It codes for CASTSVTARSTDTQYF. The entire variable domain, with the rest obtained from reference TRBV19 and TRBJ2-3, is as follows: DGGITQSPKYLFRKEGQNVTLSCEQNLNHDAMYWYRQDPGQGLRLIYYSQIVNDFQKGDIAEGYSVSREKKESFPLTVTSAQKNPTAFYLCASTSVTARSTDTQYFGPGTRLTVL.